Below are 11 T cell receptor beta chains sequenced from a single sample in a study of response to subunit inactivated influenza vaccine. TCRdb re-derived calls from the RT-PCR reads in MiXCR, one entry per CDR3 protein. The sample carries 560,000 or so distinct CDR3 sequences, around 8% recorded once. The sample here was PBMCs from blood, taken around 25 months after vaccination. The receptors shown here come from a man between 50 and 75 years old who received an inactivated influenza vaccine.

This clonotype was counted a few times. The chain has TRBV21-1 and TRBJ2-1; the D call in the table, TRBD2, was not verified against the DNA. TRBV21-1 represents a pseudogene. The CDR3 contains 19 residues. The DNA of the CDR3 is TGTGCCAGCAGCATAGACTATCCGGCACTAGCGGTCCGGGCCGGGGGTCAGTTCTTC. This gives the protein CASSIDYPALAVRAGGQFF.

This clonotype was counted many times. The chain links TRBV3-1 to TRBJ1-5; tentatively, D is TRBD1 (6 bases). The CDR3 loop spans 16 amino acids. Trimming shortened V by 4 bases and J by 2 bases, and 15 bases separated the two germline ends. Per germline, CDR1 LGHDT and CDR2 YNNKEL (reference sequence). CDR3 sequence: CASSPSWGAGNQPQHF. In nucleotides, the CDR3 is TGTGCCAGCAGCCCCTCTTGGGGGGCGGGCAATCAGCCCCAGCATTTT.

This clonotype came up many times. The rearrangement links TRBV3-1 to TRBJ2-2; no definite D call. Germline CDR1 and CDR2: LGHDT and YNNKEL (reference sequence). This CDR3 comprises 14 residues. With 2 bases removed from V and 4 bases from J, the gap between germline ends came to 8 bases. CDR3 DNA: TGTGCCAGCAGCCAAACCCCGGTCACCGGGGAGCTGTTTTTT. It codes for CASSQTPVTGELFF.

The chain joins TRBV29-1 to TRBJ1-3; D call uncertain. The length of the CDR3 is 13 residues. The V and J ends lost 4 bases and 0 bases respectively, with 7 bases between them. Germline CDR1 and CDR2: SQVTM and ANQGSEA. The CDR3 is CSVATNSGNTIYF. In DNA form, the CDR3 reads TGCAGCGTTGCGACCAACTCTGGAAACACCATATATTTT.

The CDR3 loop is CASSSGTGPSGANVLTF. The DNA of the CDR3 is TGTGCCAGCAGTTCCGGGACAGGTCCCTCTGGGGCCAACGTCCTGACTTTC. This chain uses TRBV2 with TRBJ2-6, with 8 bases fitting TRBD1. V shed 5 bases, J shed 0 bases, and the junction held 6 bases outside the gene matches. Germline V gene data show CDR1 as SNHLY and CDR2 as FYNNEI. This CDR3 comprises 17 residues. Full variable domain (missing parts from reference TRBV2 and TRBJ2-6): EPEVTQTPSHQVTQMGQEVILRCVPISNHLYFYWYRQILGQKVEFLVSFYNNEISEKSEIFDDQFSVERPDGSNFTLKIRSTKLEDSAMYFCASSSGTGPSGANVLTFGAGSRLTVL.

The table lists this clonotype with a few counts. The V and J genes are TRBV7-2 and TRBJ2-3, with TRBD2 matching over 9 bases. V shed 0 bases and J 6 bases; nucleotides not matched to a gene: 7. The CDR3 has 16 amino acids. The V gene's germline CDR1 is SGHTA and CDR2 FQGNSA. The CDR3 bases are TGTGCCAGCAGCTTAGCGCCAGCGGGGGGCTGGGATACGCAGTATTTT. It specifies CASSLAPAGGWDTQYF.

This clonotype came up a few times. The J gene is TRBJ2-5, the V gene TRBV20-1; D perhaps matches TRBD2 (7 bases). CDR3 size: 15 residues. Between the trimmed V and J ends, which lost 0 bases and 4 bases, there was a span of 15 bases. Looked up from germline, CDR1 is DFQATT and CDR2 is SNEGSKA (reference sequence). CDR3 nucleotides: TGCAGTGCTAGAGATCCACAGGGAGGGCCAGAGACCCAGTACTTC. Translation: CSARDPQGGPETQYF.

The sample holds a few counts of this clonotype. This chain links TRBV6-1 with TRBJ2-3; 9 nucleotides match TRBD1. J lost 4 bases, V lost 2 bases, and 10 bases had no gene match. There are 17 residues in the CDR3. CDR1 and CDR2 (germline): MNHNS, SASEGT. CDR3 amino acids: CASSEQPGTGYPDTQYF. Here the CDR3 DNA reads TGTGCCAGCAGTGAACAACCCGGGACAGGGTACCCAGATACGCAGTATTTT.

The chain combines TRBV30 with TRBJ1-5, with 10 nucleotides matching TRBD1. Germline CDR1 reads GTSNPN; CDR2 reads SVGIG (reference sequence). Trimming took 3 bases from V and 5 from J; bases not matched to a gene: 7. The CDR3 covers 15 residues. The CDR3 loop reads CAWSLGTGDHQPQHF. CDR3 bases: TGTGCCTGGAGCTTAGGGACAGGGGATCATCAGCCCCAGCATTTT.

This clonotype has a handful of counts. V is TRBV6-2 or TRBV6-3 and J is TRBJ1-2; D gene ambiguous. Trimming left V 5 bases short and J 4 bases short, with 11 bases between. CDR3 length: 13 residues. From germline, CDR1 is MNHEY and CDR2 SVGEGT. The CDR3 nucleotides are TGTGCCAGCAGTGCCGGGTCCATCTATGGCTACACCTTC. Its protein product is CASSAGSIYGYTF.

This clonotype was recorded at least ten times. This chain links TRBV6-1 with TRBJ2-1; D is undetermined. The CDR3 consists of 15 residues. V lost 6 bases, J lost 0 bases, and 12 bases lay in between. CDR1 and CDR2 (germline): MNHNS, SASEGT. The CDR3 loop is CASRMPGSSYNEQFF. The CDR3 nucleotides read TGTGCCAGCAGGATGCCAGGTAGCTCCTACAATGAGCAGTTCTTC.